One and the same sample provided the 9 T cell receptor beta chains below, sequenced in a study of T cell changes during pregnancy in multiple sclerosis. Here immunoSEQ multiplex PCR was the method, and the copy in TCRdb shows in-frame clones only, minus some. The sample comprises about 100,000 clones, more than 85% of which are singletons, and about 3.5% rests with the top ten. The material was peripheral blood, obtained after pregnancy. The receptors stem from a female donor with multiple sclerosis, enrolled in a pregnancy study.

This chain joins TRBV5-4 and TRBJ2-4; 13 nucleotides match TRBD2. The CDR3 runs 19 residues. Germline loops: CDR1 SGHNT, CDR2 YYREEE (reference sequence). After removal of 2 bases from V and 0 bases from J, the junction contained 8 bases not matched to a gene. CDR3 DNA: TGTGCCAGCAGCTTCTCTCCGGGACTAGCGGGGCTAGCCAAAAACATTCAGTACTTC. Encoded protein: CASSFSPGLAGLAKNIQYF.

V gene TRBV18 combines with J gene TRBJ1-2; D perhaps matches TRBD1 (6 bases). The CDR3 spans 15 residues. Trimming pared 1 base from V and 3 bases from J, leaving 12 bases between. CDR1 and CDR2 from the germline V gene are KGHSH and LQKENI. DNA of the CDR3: TGTGCCAGCTCACCACTTCCGGGGGGCGACTATGGCTACACCTTC. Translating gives CASSPLPGGDYGYTF.

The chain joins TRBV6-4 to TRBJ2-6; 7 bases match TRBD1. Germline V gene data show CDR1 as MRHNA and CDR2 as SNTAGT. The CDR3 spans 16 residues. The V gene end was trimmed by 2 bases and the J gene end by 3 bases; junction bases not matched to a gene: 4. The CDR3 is CASSDRQGVGANVLTF. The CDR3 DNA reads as TGTGCCAGCAGTGACAGGCAGGGGGTTGGGGCCAACGTCCTGACTTTC.

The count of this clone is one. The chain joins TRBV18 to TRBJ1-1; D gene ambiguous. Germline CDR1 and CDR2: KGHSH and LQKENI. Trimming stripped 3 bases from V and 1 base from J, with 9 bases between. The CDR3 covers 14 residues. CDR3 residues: CASSPAGGNTEAFF. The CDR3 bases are TGTGCCAGCTCACCCGCGGGTGGGAACACTGAAGCTTTCTTT. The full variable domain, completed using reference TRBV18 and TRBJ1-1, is NAGVMQNPRHLVRRRGQEARLRCSPMKGHSHVYWYRQLPEEGLKFMVYLQKENIIDESGMPKERFSAEFPKEGPSILRIQQVVRGDSAAYFCASSPAGGNTEAFFGQGTRLTVV.

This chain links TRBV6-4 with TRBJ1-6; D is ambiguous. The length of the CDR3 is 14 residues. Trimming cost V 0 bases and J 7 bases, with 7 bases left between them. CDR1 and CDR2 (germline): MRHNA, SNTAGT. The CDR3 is CASSDSPGNSPLHF. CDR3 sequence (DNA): TGTGCCAGCAGTGACTCTCCAGGAAATTCACCCCTCCACTTT.

The CDR3 protein is CARSLANGGEQYF. Written as DNA, the CDR3 is TGTGCCAGAAGCTTGGCTAACGGAGGGGAGCAGTACTTC. V gene TRBV5-3 combines with J gene TRBJ2-7; TRBD2 might be the D (6 bases). TRBV5-3 is classed as an ORF, of uncertain function. The germline V and J ends were trimmed by 0 bases and 7 bases, with 11 bases remaining between them. CDR3 length equals 13 residues.

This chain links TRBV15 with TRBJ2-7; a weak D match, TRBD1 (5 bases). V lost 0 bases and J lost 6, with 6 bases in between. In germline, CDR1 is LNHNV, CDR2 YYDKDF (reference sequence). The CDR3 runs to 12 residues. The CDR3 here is CATSREGVEQYF. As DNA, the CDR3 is TGTGCCACCAGCAGAGAAGGGGTCGAGCAGTACTTC.

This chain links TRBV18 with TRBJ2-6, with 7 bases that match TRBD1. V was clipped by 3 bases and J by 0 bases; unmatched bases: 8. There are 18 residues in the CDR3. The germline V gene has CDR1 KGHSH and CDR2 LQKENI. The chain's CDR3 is CASSPRETGHSGANVLTF. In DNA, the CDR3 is TGTGCCAGCTCACCCCGCGAGACAGGGCACTCTGGGGCCAACGTCCTGACTTTC.

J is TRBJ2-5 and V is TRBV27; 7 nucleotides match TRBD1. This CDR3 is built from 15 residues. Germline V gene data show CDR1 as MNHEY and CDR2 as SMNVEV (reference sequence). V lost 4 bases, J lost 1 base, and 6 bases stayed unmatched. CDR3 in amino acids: CASSSSPGGQETQYF. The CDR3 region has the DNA TGTGCCAGCAGTTCTTCCCCAGGGGGCCAAGAGACCCAGTACTTC.